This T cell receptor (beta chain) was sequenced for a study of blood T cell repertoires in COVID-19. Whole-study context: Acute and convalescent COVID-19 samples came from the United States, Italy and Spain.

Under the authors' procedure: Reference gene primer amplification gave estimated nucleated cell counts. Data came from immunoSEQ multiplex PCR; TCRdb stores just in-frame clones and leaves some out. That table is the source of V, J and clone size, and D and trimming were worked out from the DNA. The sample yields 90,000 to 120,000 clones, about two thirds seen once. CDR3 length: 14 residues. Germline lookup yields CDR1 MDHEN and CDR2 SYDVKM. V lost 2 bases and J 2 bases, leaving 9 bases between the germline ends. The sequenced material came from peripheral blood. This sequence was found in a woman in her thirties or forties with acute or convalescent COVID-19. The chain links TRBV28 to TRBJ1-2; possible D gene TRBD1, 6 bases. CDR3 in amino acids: CASSLPDRNYGYTF. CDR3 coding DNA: TGTGCCAGCAGTTTACCCGACAGGAACTATGGCTACACCTTC.